A selection of T cell receptor beta chains follows, all from one sample in a study of Graves' ophthalmopathy and Graves' hyperthyroidism. TCRdb ran MiXCR on the multiplex PCR reads and lists one entry per CDR3 protein. This sample carries approximately 330,000 distinct CDR3 sequences, about a sixth of them seen once, and the ten largest clones take roughly 12%. The sample taken for sequencing was peripheral blood. All receptors come from an adult man with Graves' ophthalmopathy. CDR3s include the opening cysteine and the closing phenylalanine or tryptophan. The D gene is left open where the match is weak. Expanded clones get a size class; other rows say once, few or many, or leave the size out.

V	length	J	D	size	CDR3	DNA
TRBV6-5	13	TRBJ2-4	TRBD1	.	CASRRQGGNIQYF	TGTGCCAGCAGACGACAGGGGGGTAACATTCAGTACTTC
TRBV7-3	15	TRBJ2-2	.	many	CASSQSGYNTGELFF	TGTGCCAGCAGCCAAAGCGGGTACAACACCGGGGAGCTGTTTTTT
TRBV12-3/TRBV12-4	14	TRBJ1-5	.	many	CASSRQLLNQPQHF	TGTGCCAGCAGCAGACAACTGCTCAATCAGCCCCAGCATTTT
TRBV6-2/TRBV6-3	14	TRBJ1-6	TRBD1	many	CASSDRDSNSPLHF	TGTGCCAGCAGTGACCGGGACAGCAATTCACCCCTCCACTTT
TRBV20-1	13	TRBJ2-5	.	few	CSALLGGRETQYF	TGCAGTGCTCTCCTAGGAGGGCGAGAGACCCAGTACTTC
TRBV29-1	13	TRBJ2-3	TRBD1	many	CSVRDRGTDTQYF	TGCAGCGTCCGGGACAGGGGTACAGATACGCAGTATTTT
TRBV6-2/TRBV6-3	12	TRBJ2-7	.	many	CASSQAAYEQYF	TGTGCCAGCAGTCAAGCGGCCTACGAGCAGTACTTC
TRBV29-1	12	TRBJ2-2	.	.	CSVEERLGELFF	TGCAGCGTTGAAGAACGGCTCGGGGAGCTGTTTTTT
TRBV6-5	13	TRBJ2-7	.	few	CASSYSMLSEQYF	TGTGCCAGCAGTTACTCGATGCTCTCCGAGCAGTACTTC
TRBV28	12	TRBJ1-1	.	many	CASSSSYTEAFF	TGTGCCAGCAGTTCGTCGTACACTGAAGCTTTCTTT
TRBV9	15	TRBJ1-3	TRBD1	many	CASSASTGAGNTIYF	TGTGCCAGCAGCGCGTCGACAGGGGCTGGAAACACCATATATTTT
TRBV12-3/TRBV12-4	15	TRBJ1-1	.	few	CASSFGGKGTTEAFF	TGTGCCAGCAGTTTCGGAGGCAAGGGGACCACTGAAGCTTTCTTT
TRBV6-1	14	TRBJ2-6	TRBD1	.	CASSRGPRANVLTF	TGTGCCAGCAGCAGGGGGCCTCGGGCCAACGTCCTGACTTTC
TRBV27	14	TRBJ1-1	.	many	CASSGPGYRTEAFF	TGTGCCAGCAGCGGGCCGGGGTACAGGACTGAAGCTTTCTTT
TRBV20-1	16	TRBJ1-5	.	many	CSASNQVVDTNQPQHF	TGCAGTGCTAGCAATCAGGTAGTGGATACAAATCAGCCCCAGCATTTT
TRBV2	11	TRBJ1-2	TRBD1	many	CASRLGGGYTF	TGTGCCAGCAGACTAGGGGGCGGCTACACCTTC
TRBV6-2/TRBV6-3	16	TRBJ2-7	TRBD1	many	CASSYKTGQGGWEQYF	TGTGCCAGCAGTTACAAGACGGGACAGGGCGGTTGGGAGCAGTACTTC
TRBV10-3	15	TRBJ2-2	TRBD2	.	CAISLGLHDTGELFF	TGTGCCATCAGCTTGGGACTACATGACACCGGGGAGCTGTTTTTT
TRBV15	15	TRBJ2-5	.	few	CATSRTRAASETQYF	TGTGCCACCAGCAGAACAAGAGCAGCATCAGAGACCCAGTACTTC
TRBV6-1	13	TRBJ2-7	.	many	CASSQGQQYEQYF	TGTGCCAGCAGCCAAGGACAGCAGTACGAGCAGTACTTC
TRBV14	14	TRBJ1-1	.	many	CASSQEVRGAEAFF	TGTGCCAGCAGCCAAGAGGTTCGGGGAGCCGAAGCTTTCTTT
TRBV28	15	TRBJ1-5	.	many	CASSLLSASNQPQHF	TGTGCCAGCAGTTTATTATCGGCCAGCAATCAGCCCCAGCATTTT
TRBV6-5	14	TRBJ1-1	TRBD1	many	CASRTGAGNTEAFF	TGTGCCAGCAGGACAGGGGCCGGAAACACTGAAGCTTTCTTT
TRBV28	16	TRBJ1-5	.	.	CASIGGKLISNQPQHF	TGTGCCAGCATCGGGGGGAAGCTTATTAGCAATCAGCCCCAGCATTTT
TRBV11-2	17	TRBJ2-7	.	many	CASRSWLQRIHFYEQYF	TGTGCCAGCAGGTCGTGGCTTCAGCGGATCCACTTCTACGAGCAGTACTTC
TRBV5-5	13	TRBJ1-1	.	many	CASSLYTDTEAFF	TGTGCCAGCAGCTTATACACCGACACTGAAGCTTTCTTT
TRBV6-5	15	TRBJ1-1	.	many	CASRLKGQANTEAFF	TGTGCCAGCAGACTAAAGGGACAAGCGAACACTGAAGCTTTCTTT
TRBV20-1	13	TRBJ2-5	.	many	CSARFGGRETQYF	TGCAGTGCTAGGTTTGGGGGCCGGGAGACCCAGTACTTC
TRBV2	16	TRBJ2-3	TRBD2	many	CASSDHSGGTTDTQYF	TGTGCCAGCAGTGATCATAGCGGGGGGACCACAGATACGCAGTATTTT
TRBV20-1	16	TRBJ2-5	TRBD2	many	CSARDSSGGEQETRYF	TGCAGTGCTAGAGACTCTAGCGGGGGGGAACAAGAGACCCGGTACTTC
TRBV28	14	TRBJ1-1	.	.	CASRVTRGGTEAFF	TGTGCCAGCAGAGTCACAAGGGGCGGCACTGAAGCTTTCTTT
TRBV15	15	TRBJ1-2	.	many	CATSRDPLGSYGYTF	TGTGCCACCAGCAGAGATCCGTTGGGATCCTATGGCTACACCTTC
TRBV18	14	TRBJ2-7	TRBD2	many	CASSPRPDGGSWYF	TGTGCCAGCTCACCACGCCCGGACGGCGGGAGTTGGTACTTC
TRBV6-2/TRBV6-3	12	TRBJ2-5	.	.	CASSDPVETQYF	TGTGCCAGCAGTGATCCGGTGGAGACCCAGTACTTC
TRBV11-2	17	TRBJ1-2	TRBD1	many	CASRKQGTGAGNYGYTF	TGTGCCAGCAGGAAACAAGGGACAGGAGCTGGAAACTATGGCTACACCTTC
TRBV27	13	TRBJ2-7	.	.	CASSFGGGYEQYF	TGTGCCAGCAGTTTTGGGGGTGGCTACGAGCAGTACTTC
TRBV27	15	TRBJ1-5	TRBD1	.	CASRQQGYGNQPQHF	TGTGCCAGCAGGCAACAGGGGTATGGCAATCAGCCCCAGCATTTT
TRBV7-2	15	TRBJ1-1	TRBD1	many	CASSLRDRGETEAFF	TGTGCCAGCAGTCTACGGGACAGGGGGGAGACTGAAGCTTTCTTT
TRBV6-5	13	TRBJ1-2	TRBD1	many	CASGRQGNYGYTF	TGTGCCAGCGGACGACAGGGAAACTATGGCTACACCTTC
TRBV7-2	13	TRBJ2-7	TRBD2	once	CASTSRGGYEQYF	TGTGCCAGCACATCACGGGGGGGCTACGAGCAGTACTTC